The present entry profiles one T cell receptor beta chain with its context. Its target is unknown. TCR libraries each used 3,500 to 4,500 ng of total RNA. TCRdb reprocessed the 5' RACE reads; each CDR3 protein has one entry and no DNA is given. Its table records approximately 400,000 distinct CDR3 sequences. This sample is drawn from a study of monozygotic twins with inflammatory bowel disease. Study observations and caveats: TCRbeta inverse Simpson diversity was decreased in IBD patients versus healthy co-twins. Immunosuppressive treatment differences may have increased patient repertoire variability.

Staff drew a roughly 2.5 ml blood sample from each donor. Per germline, CDR1 SGHRS and CDR2 YFSETQ. The CDR3 consists of 15 residues. This receptor was taken from a human donor with ulcerative colitis or Crohn's disease, or a healthy co-twin of an affected twin (not recorded which). The sequenced sample consisted of blood. The chain uses TRBV5-1 and TRBJ2-3; TCRdb's D call of TRBD1 is untestable without DNA. This chain's CDR3 is CASTKALLSTDTQYF.